This TCR beta chain was sequenced during a study of T cell repertoires in cytomegalovirus infection. Across the study: Evidence of both CMV infection and a matching HLA type came from public TCR beta signatures.

Germline values: CDR1 MDHEN, CDR2 SYDVKM. V was cut by 3 bases and J by 4 bases, with 10 bases left in between. CDR3 size: 13 residues. The sample holds a few counts of this clonotype. TCRdb recomputed calls from the reads with MiXCR, one row per CDR3 protein. The sample records around 490,000 distinct CDR3 sequences, around 27% being singletons. The TCR sequence derives from a human donor in good health (CMV status not recorded). Some clones in this sample may be carry-over from other donors' samples. The specimen was PBMCs. The chain employs TRBV28 and TRBJ2-7, with a tentative D call TRBD1 (5 bases). The CDR3 DNA follows: TGTGCCAGCAGTTTTCCAGGGTTTTACGAGCAGTACTTC. Residues: CASSFPGFYEQYF.